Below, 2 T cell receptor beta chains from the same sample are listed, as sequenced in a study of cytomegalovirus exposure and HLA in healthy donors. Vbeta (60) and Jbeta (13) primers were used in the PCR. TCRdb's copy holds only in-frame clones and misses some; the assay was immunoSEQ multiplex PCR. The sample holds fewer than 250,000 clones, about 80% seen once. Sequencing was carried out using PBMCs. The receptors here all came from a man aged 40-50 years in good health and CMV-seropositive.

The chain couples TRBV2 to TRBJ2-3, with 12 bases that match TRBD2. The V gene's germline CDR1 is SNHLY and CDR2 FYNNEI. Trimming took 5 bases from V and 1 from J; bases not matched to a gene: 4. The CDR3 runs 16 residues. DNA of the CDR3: TGTGCCAGCAGTTCCCGGACTAGCGGGGGCACAGATACGCAGTATTTT. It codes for CASSSRTSGGTDTQYF. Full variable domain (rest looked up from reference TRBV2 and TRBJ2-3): EPEVTQTPSHQVTQMGQEVILRCVPISNHLYFYWYRQILGQKVEFLVSFYNNEISEKSEIFDDQFSVERPDGSNFTLKIRSTKLEDSAMYFCASSSRTSGGTDTQYFGPGTRLTVL.

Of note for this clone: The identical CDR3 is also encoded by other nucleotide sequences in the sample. DNA of the CDR3: TGTGCCAGCAGTTTAAGGCAGGGGGCGCTCAATGAGCAGTTCTTC. It codes for CASSLRQGALNEQFF. V and J are TRBV27 and TRBJ2-1; 8 bases agree with TRBD1. Per the germline V gene, CDR1 is MNHEY and CDR2 is SMNVEV (reference sequence). V gave up 2 bases and J gave up 6 bases; unmatched junction bases: 6. There are 15 residues in the CDR3.